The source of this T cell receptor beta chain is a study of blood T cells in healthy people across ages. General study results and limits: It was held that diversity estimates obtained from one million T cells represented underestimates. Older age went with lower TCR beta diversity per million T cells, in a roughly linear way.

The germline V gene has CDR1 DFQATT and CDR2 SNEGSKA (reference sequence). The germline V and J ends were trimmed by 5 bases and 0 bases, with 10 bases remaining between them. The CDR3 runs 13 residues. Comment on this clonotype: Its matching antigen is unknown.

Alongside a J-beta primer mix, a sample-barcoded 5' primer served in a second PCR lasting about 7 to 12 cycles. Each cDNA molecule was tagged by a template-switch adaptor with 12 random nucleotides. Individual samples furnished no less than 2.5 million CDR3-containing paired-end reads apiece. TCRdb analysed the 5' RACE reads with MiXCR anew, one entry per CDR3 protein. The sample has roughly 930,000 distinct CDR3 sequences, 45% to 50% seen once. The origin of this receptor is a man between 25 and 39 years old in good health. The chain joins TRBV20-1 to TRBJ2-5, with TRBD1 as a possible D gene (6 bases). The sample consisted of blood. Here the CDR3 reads CSAVDSYQETQYF. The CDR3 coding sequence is TGCAGTGCTGTGGACAGCTACCAAGAGACCCAGTACTTC.